This entry lists 24 T cell receptor beta chains sequenced from one sample in a study of OX40 agonist ivuxolimab in advanced cancers. This table comes from immunoSEQ multiplex PCR, and its TCRdb copy is limited to in-frame clones, with some not included. The repertoire includes 65,000 or so clones, approximately 86% of them detected once, and around 5.1% sits in the top ten. The sequencing here drew on CD4+ or CD8+ T cells sorted from blood, taken in a trial of the OX40 agonist ivuxolimab. These receptor sequences come from an adult with an advanced solid tumor such as melanoma, head and neck, liver or kidney cancer.

This clone showed up just once. The CDR3 spells CASSPPSPGGEQYF. Here the CDR3 DNA reads TGTGCCAGCTCACCACCTTCCCCTGGCGGCGAGCAGTACTTC. The V call is TRBV18, the J call TRBJ2-7; D remains ambiguous. Germline values: CDR1 KGHSH, CDR2 LQKENI. This CDR3 has 14 amino acids. Deletions cut 0 bases from V and 6 bases from J, with 12 bases between.

J is TRBJ1-3 and V is TRBV7-9, with 11 bases fitting TRBD1. Germline lookup yields CDR1 SEHNR and CDR2 FQNEAQ (reference sequence). After removal of 4 bases from V and 2 bases from J, the junction contained 7 bases not matched to a gene. The CDR3 is 17 residues long. This chain's CDR3 is CASSSLGTGGTGNTIYF. The DNA of the CDR3 is TGTGCCAGCAGCTCTCTAGGGACAGGGGGGACTGGAAACACCATATATTTT.

The V call is TRBV4-1, the J call TRBJ1-2, with 10 bases aligning to TRBD1. CDR1 and CDR2 (germline): MGHRA, YSYEKL. CDR3 length: 18 residues. V shed 3 bases and J 3 bases; nucleotides not matched to a gene: 13. The CDR3 bases are TGCGCCAGCAGCCACCCCGGGACAGGGGATTTTCACGACTATGGCTACACCTTC. It translates to CASSHPGTGDFHDYGYTF.

CDR3 in DNA: TGCGCCAGCAGCTTCAGTGGGGCAACTAATGAAAAACTGTTTTTT. It specifies CASSFSGATNEKLFF. The rearrangement joins TRBV5-1 to TRBJ1-4, with D unclear. V lost 2 bases, J lost 0 bases, and 8 bases lay in between. The CDR3 has 15 amino acids. Germline V CDR1 and CDR2: SGHRS, YFSETQ.

This clone came up once. The rearrangement uses TRBV25-1 and TRBJ2-7; D is perhaps TRBD1 (6 bases). V was shortened by 3 bases and J by 7 bases, with 10 bases between the two germline ends. In germline, CDR1 is MGHDK, CDR2 SYGVNS. The CDR3 totals 12 residues. The CDR3 sequence: CASSDRGGEQYF. CDR3 in DNA: TGTGCCAGCAGTGACAGGGGTGGGGAGCAGTACTTC.

The rearrangement links TRBV11-2 to TRBJ2-2; D possibly uses TRBD1 or TRBD2 (5 bases each). V lost 0 bases and J 2 bases, leaving 7 bases between the germline ends. Germline V gene data show CDR1 as SGHAT and CDR2 as FQNNGV. This CDR3 is 15 amino acids long. The CDR3 reads CASSLDGGNTGELFF. The CDR3 nucleotides read TGTGCCAGCAGCTTAGATGGGGGTAACACCGGGGAGCTGTTTTTT.

The V and J genes are TRBV7-9 and TRBJ2-7; D ambiguous. CDR3 length: 16 residues. The ends were cut back, 5 bases at V and 3 bases at J, with 20 bases in the middle. The germline V gene encodes CDR1 SEHNR and CDR2 FQNEAQ (reference sequence). This chain's CDR3 is CASSREWPSYNYEQYF. The CDR3 bases are TGTGCCAGCAGCCGAGAGTGGCCTTCCTACAACTACGAGCAGTACTTC.

The chain links TRBV25-1 to TRBJ1-4; D gene uncertain. The CDR3 is made up of 12 amino acids. Germline V gene sequence: CDR1 MGHDK, CDR2 SYGVNS. The V gene lost 4 bases and the J gene lost 8 bases, with 8 bases spanning the gap. The CDR3 DNA follows: TGTGCCAGCAGTGGACGATGGGAAAAACTGTTTTTT. Translated: CASSGRWEKLFF.

This clone was recorded once. V and J are TRBV5-4 and TRBJ2-7, with 7 bases matching TRBD1. This CDR3 has 15 residues. CDR1 is SGHNT, CDR2 YYREEE, per germline (reference sequence). The junction had 12 bases not matched to a gene; V was cut back by 4 bases and J by 5 bases. The DNA for the CDR3 is TGTGCCAGCAGCCGCTCCGACAGGGACCCTAACGAGCAGTACTTC. Translation: CASSRSDRDPNEQYF.

This clone occurred once. The rearrangement links TRBV28 to TRBJ2-7; 13 nucleotides line up with TRBD2. Germline V gene lookup returns CDR1 MDHEN and CDR2 SYDVKM. The V and J ends lost 9 bases and 2 bases, in that order; junction bases with no gene match: 7. The CDR3 sequence is 15 residues long. In nucleotides, the CDR3 is TGTGCCAGTTGGACTAGCGGGGGTAAGACCTACGAGCAGTACTTC. It is translated as CASWTSGGKTYEQYF.

The chain joins TRBV5-8 to TRBJ2-7, with 12 bases identical to TRBD1. The V gene's germline CDR1 is SGHTS and CDR2 YDEGEE. Trimming cost V 5 bases and J 1 base; bases outside gene matches: 4. There are 15 residues in the CDR3. DNA of the CDR3: TGTGCCAGCAGAGGGACAGGGGGCGGTTCCTACGAGCAGTACTTC. Protein product: CASRGTGGGSYEQYF.

J is TRBJ1-4 and V is TRBV25-1, with 9 bases matching TRBD1. The germline V gene has CDR1 MGHDK and CDR2 SYGVNS. The CDR3 extends over 17 amino acids. Trimming at V came to 6 bases and at J to 7 bases, leaving 15 bases not matched to a gene. In DNA form, the CDR3 reads TGTGCCAGCAGATACACCCGGACAGGGGAAGGAGGTGAAAAACTGTTTTTT. It translates to CASRYTRTGEGGEKLFF.

In its sample, this clone was seen once. The chain recombines TRBV10-3 with TRBJ2-7; 7 bases align to TRBD1. CDR3 size: 15 residues. Trimming cost V 6 bases and J 0 bases; bases outside gene matches: 8. CDR1 is ENHRY, CDR2 SYGVKD, per germline. CDR3 coding DNA: TGTGCCATCAGGCCGACAGGGATTAGCTCCTACGAGCAGTACTTC. Translation gives CAIRPTGISSYEQYF.

The chain carries TRBV15 and TRBJ1-2, with TRBD1 as a possible D gene (5 bases). Looked up from germline, CDR1 is LNHNV and CDR2 is YYDKDF (reference sequence). Trimming took off 3 bases at V and 8 bases at J, with 19 bases between the two ends. The CDR3 has 15 residues. The CDR3 nucleotides read TGTGCCACCAGCAGGGCTCAGGGCAACGGGGACGGCTACACCTTC. This gives the protein CATSRAQGNGDGYTF.

The rearrangement uses TRBV6-5 and TRBJ1-6; unclear D gene. The CDR3 contains 15 residues. Trimming shortened V by 6 bases and J by 0 bases, and 9 bases separated the two germline ends. The germline CDR1 and CDR2 sequences are MNHEY and SVGAGI. The CDR3 DNA follows: TGTGCCAGCAGCTACGGGAACTCCTATAATTCACCCCTCCACTTT. Its protein product is CASSYGNSYNSPLHF.

The chain has TRBV5-1 and TRBJ1-2; no reliable D call. From germline, CDR1 is SGHRS and CDR2 YFSETQ. V was cut by 3 bases and J by 4 bases, with 13 bases left in between. The CDR3 is 14 residues long. The CDR3 protein is CASSSDTVGYGYTF. Here the CDR3 DNA reads TGCGCCAGCAGCTCCGACACGGTCGGCTATGGCTACACCTTC.

The chain combines TRBV27 with TRBJ2-2, with 8 bases that match TRBD1. Germline V CDR1 and CDR2: MNHEY, SMNVEV (reference sequence). The CDR3 consists of 16 residues. Trimming took 5 bases from V and 4 from J; bases not matched to a gene: 9. In DNA form, the CDR3 reads TGTGCCAGCAGTGGGGGGACAGGTCCCATCACCGGGGAGCTGTTTTTT. Translation: CASSGGTGPITGELFF.

The V and J genes are TRBV19 and TRBJ2-6; 7 bases are shared with TRBD1. Germline loops: CDR1 LNHDA, CDR2 SQIVND (reference sequence). This CDR3 has 17 residues. V lost 3 bases and J lost 1; bases outside the gene matches: 6. The CDR3: CASSILARGSGANVLTF. CDR3 coding DNA: TGTGCCAGTAGTATTCTGGCCAGGGGGTCTGGGGCCAACGTCCTGACTTTC. The complete variable domain, with remaining parts taken from reference TRBV19 and TRBJ2-6, reads DGGITQSPKYLFRKEGQNVTLSCEQNLNHDAMYWYRQDPGQGLRLIYYSQIVNDFQKGDIAEGYSVSREKKESFPLTVTSAQKNPTAFYLCASSILARGSGANVLTFGAGSRLTVL.

V and J are TRBV7-9 and TRBJ2-3; D is possibly TRBD1 or TRBD2 (8 bases each). Germline lookup yields CDR1 SEHNR and CDR2 FQNEAQ (reference sequence). Trimming stripped 8 bases from V and 1 base from J, with 16 bases between. CDR3 length: 15 residues. The CDR3 spells CASAGGQEGTDTQYF. The CDR3 DNA reads as TGTGCCAGCGCGGGGGGACAGGAGGGCACAGATACGCAGTATTTT.

The rearrangement uses TRBV5-6 and TRBJ2-4; no reliable D call. The CDR3 length is 15 residues. Germline values: CDR1 SGHDT, CDR2 YYEEEE. V was cut by 0 bases and J by 0 bases, with 7 bases left in between. CDR3 bases: TGTGCCAGCAGCTTGGGGAGCTTAGCCAAAAACATTCAGTACTTC. Its protein product is CASSLGSLAKNIQYF.

This chain links TRBV29-1 with TRBJ2-7; 9 bases align to TRBD1. With 5 bases clipped from V and 1 base from J, the junction kept 6 bases outside the gene matches. Germline CDR1 is SQVTM and CDR2 is ANQGSEA. CDR3 size: 14 residues. The CDR3 DNA reads as TGCAGCGTTTCAGGACAGGGGACGTCCTACGAGCAGTACTTC. Translating it yields CSVSGQGTSYEQYF.

The chain employs TRBV19 and TRBJ1-2; TRBD1 matches 7 bases. V lost 7 bases and J lost 4; bases outside the gene matches: 6. In germline, CDR1 is LNHDA, CDR2 SQIVND (reference sequence). CDR3 size: 13 residues. The DNA of the CDR3 is TGTGCCAGTACCCCGACAGGGAGCTATGGCTACACCTTC. Its translation is CASTPTGSYGYTF. Looking up the rest from reference TRBV19 and TRBJ1-2 gives the full variable domain: DGGITQSPKYLFRKEGQNVTLSCEQNLNHDAMYWYRQDPGQGLRLIYYSQIVNDFQKGDIAEGYSVSREKKESFPLTVTSAQKNPTAFYLCASTPTGSYGYTFGSGTRLTVV.

The chain employs TRBV6-5 and TRBJ2-7; TRBD1 might be the D (6 bases). Trimming cost V 4 bases and J 7 bases, with 14 bases left between them. Germline assignment: CDR1 MNHEY and CDR2 SVGAGI. This CDR3 has 13 amino acids. The CDR3 region has the DNA TGTGCCAGCAGTTTAAGAACAGGGTTAGAGCAGTACTTC. Residues: CASSLRTGLEQYF.

The chain uses TRBV28 and TRBJ1-2; 10 positions agree with TRBD1. Germline values: CDR1 MDHEN, CDR2 SYDVKM. Trimming at V came to 4 bases and at J to 8 bases, leaving 1 base not matched to a gene. This CDR3 has 12 residues. The CDR3 loop reads CASSSTGGGYTF. The CDR3 DNA sequence: TGTGCCAGCAGTTCGACAGGGGGCGGCTACACCTTC.